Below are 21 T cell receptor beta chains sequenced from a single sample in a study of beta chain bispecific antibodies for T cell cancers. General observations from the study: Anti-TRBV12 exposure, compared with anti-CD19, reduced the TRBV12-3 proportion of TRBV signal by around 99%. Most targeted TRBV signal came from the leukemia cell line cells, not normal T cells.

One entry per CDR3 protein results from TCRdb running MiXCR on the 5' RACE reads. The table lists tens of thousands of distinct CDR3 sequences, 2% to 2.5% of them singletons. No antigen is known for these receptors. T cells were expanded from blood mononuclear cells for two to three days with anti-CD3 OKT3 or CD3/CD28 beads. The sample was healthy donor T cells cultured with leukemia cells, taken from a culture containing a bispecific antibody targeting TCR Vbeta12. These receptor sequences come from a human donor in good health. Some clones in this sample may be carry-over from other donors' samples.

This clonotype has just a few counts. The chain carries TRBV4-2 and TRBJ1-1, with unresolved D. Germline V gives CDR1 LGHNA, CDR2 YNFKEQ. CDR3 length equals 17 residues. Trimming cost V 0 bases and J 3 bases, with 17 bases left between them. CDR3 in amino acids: CASSQDSRRGYYTEAFF. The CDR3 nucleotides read TGTGCCAGCAGCCAAGATTCTCGCCGGGGATACTACACTGAAGCTTTCTTT.

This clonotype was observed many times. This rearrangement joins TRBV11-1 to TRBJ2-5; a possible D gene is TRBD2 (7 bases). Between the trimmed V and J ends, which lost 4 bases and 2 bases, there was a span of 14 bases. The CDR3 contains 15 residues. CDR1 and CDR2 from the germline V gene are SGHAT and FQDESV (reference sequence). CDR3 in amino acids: CASSYQGGDQETQYF. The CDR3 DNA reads TGTGCCAGCAGCTATCAAGGGGGGGATCAAGAGACCCAGTACTTC.

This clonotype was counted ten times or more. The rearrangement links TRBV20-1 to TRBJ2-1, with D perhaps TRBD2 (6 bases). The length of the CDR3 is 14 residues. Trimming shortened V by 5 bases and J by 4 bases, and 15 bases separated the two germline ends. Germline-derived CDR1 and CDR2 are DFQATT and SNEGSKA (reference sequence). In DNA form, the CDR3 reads TGCAGTGCTTCACAGTATGGGGGGTACAATGAGCAGTTCTTC. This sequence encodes CSASQYGGYNEQFF.

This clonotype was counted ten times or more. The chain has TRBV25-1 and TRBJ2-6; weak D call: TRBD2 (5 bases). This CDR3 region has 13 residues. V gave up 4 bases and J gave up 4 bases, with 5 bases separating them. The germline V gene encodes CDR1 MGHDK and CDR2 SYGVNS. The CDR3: CASSGGGANVLTF. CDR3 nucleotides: TGTGCCAGCAGTGGCGGGGGGGCCAACGTCCTGACTTTC.

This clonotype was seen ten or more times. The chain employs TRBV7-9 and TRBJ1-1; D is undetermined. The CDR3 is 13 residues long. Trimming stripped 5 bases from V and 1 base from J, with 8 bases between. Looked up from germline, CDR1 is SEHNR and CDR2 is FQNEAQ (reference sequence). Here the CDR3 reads CASSTPGNTEAFF. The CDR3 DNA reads TGTGCCAGCAGCACCCCGGGGAACACTGAAGCTTTCTTT.

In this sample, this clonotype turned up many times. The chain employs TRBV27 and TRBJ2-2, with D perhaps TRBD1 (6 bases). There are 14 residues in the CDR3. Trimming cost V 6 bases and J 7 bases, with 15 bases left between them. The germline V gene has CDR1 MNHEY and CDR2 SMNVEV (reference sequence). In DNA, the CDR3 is TGTGCCAGCAGAGAACAGGGATTATTCGGGGAGCTGTTTTTT. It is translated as CASREQGLFGELFF.

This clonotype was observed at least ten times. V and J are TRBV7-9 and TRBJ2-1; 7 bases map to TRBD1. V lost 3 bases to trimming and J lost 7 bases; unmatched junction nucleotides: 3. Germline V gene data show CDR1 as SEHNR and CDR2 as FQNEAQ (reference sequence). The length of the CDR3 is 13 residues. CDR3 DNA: TGTGCCAGCAGCTTGTACAGGGGTAATGAGCAGTTCTTC. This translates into CASSLYRGNEQFF.

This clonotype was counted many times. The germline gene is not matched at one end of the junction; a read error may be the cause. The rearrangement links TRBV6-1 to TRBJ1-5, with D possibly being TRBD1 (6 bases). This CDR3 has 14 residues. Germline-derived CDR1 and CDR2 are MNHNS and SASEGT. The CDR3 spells CASSSQSVRGGEDF. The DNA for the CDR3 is TGTGCCAGCAGTAGTCAAAGCGTAAGAGGGGGTGAGGATTTT.

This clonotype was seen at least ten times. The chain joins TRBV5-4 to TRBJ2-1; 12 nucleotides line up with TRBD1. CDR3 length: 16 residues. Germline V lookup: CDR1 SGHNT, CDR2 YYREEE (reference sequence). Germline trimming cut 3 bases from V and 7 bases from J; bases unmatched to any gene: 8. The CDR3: CASSYNPGQGANEQFF. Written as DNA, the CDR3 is TGTGCCAGCAGCTATAATCCGGGACAGGGGGCGAATGAGCAGTTCTTC. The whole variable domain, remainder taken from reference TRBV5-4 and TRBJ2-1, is ETGVTQSPTHLIKTRGQQVTLRCSSQSGHNTVSWYQQALGQGPQFIFQYYREEENGRGNFPPRFSGLQFPNYSSELNVNALELDDSALYLCASSYNPGQGANEQFFGPGTRLTVL.

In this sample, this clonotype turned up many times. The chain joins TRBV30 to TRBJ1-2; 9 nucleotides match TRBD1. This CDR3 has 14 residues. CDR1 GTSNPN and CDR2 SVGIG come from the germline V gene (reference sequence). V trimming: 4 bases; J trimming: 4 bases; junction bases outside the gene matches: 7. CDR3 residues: CAWKGTGLSYGYTF. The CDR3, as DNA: TGTGCCTGGAAGGGGACAGGGCTGAGCTATGGCTACACCTTC.

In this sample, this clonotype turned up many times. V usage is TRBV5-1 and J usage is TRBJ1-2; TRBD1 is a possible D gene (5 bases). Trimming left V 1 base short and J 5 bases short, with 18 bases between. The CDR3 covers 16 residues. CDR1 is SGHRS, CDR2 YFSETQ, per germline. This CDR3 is CASSLTEGKNSYGYTF. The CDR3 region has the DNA TGCGCCAGCAGCTTGACTGAGGGGAAAAATAGTTATGGCTACACCTTC. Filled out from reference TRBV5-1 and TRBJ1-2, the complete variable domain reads KAGVTQTPRYLIKTRGQQVTLSCSPISGHRSVSWYQQTPGQGLQFLFEYFSETQRNKGNFPGRFSGRQFSNSRSEMNVSTLELGDSALYLCASSLTEGKNSYGYTFGSGTRLTVV.

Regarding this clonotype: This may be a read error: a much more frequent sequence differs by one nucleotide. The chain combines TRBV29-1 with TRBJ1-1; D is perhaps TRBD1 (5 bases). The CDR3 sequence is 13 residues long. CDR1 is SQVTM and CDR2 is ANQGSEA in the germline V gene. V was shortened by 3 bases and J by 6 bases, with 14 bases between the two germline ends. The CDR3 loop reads CSVDGSRGAEAFF. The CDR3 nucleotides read TGCAGCGTTGATGGCAGCCGGGGCGCTGAAGCTTTCTTT.

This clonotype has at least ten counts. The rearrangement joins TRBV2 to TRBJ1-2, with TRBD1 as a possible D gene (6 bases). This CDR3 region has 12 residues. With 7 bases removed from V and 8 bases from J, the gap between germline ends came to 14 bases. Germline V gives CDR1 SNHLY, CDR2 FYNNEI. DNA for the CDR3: TGTGCCAGCAACGCCCCAGGGGAGGGCTACACCTTC. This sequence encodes CASNAPGEGYTF.

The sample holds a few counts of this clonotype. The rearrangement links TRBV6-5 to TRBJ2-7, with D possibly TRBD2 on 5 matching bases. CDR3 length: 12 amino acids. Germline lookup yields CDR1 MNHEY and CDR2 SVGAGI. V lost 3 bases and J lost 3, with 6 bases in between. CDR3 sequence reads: CASSYEGYEQYF. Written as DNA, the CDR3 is TGTGCCAGCAGTTATGAGGGCTACGAGCAGTACTTC.

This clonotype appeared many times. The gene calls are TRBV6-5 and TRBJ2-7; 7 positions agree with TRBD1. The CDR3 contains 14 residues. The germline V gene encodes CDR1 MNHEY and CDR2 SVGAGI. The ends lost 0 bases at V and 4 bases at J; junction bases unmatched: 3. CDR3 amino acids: CASSYSDRAYEQYF. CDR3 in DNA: TGTGCCAGCAGTTACTCCGACAGGGCGTACGAGCAGTACTTC.

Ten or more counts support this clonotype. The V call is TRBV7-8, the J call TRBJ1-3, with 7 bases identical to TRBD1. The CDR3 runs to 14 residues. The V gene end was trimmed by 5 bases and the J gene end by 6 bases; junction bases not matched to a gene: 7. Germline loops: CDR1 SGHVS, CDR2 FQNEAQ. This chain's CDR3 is CASSPGTVANTIYF. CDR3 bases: TGTGCCAGCAGCCCCGGGACAGTGGCAAACACCATATATTTT.

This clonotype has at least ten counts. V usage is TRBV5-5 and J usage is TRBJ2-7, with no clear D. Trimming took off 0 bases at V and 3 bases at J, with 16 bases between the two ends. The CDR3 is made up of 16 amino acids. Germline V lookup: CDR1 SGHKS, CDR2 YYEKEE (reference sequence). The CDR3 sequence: CASSLESIGRHYEQYF. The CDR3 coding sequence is TGTGCCAGCAGCTTGGAATCTATCGGCAGACACTACGAGCAGTACTTC.

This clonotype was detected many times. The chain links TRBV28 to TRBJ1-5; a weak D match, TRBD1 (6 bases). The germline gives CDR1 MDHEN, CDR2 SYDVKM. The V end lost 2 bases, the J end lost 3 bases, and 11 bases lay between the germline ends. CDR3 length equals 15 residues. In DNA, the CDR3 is TGTGCCAGCAGTTTAGTTGACAGGAACAATCAGCCCCAGCATTTT. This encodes CASSLVDRNNQPQHF.

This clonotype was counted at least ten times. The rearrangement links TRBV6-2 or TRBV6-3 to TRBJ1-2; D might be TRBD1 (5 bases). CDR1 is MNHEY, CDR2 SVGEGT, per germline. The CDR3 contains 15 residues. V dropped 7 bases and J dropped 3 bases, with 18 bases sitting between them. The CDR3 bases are TGTGCCAGCAAGCATCGGCGGGACCTCTACTATGGCTACACCTTC. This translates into CASKHRRDLYYGYTF.

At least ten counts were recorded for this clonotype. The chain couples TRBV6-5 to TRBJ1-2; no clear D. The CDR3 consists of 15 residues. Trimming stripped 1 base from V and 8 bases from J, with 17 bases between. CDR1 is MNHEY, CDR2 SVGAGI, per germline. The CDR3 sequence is CASSYLYSARWGYTF. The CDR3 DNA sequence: TGTGCCAGCAGTTACTTGTACAGCGCCCGGTGGGGCTACACCTTC.

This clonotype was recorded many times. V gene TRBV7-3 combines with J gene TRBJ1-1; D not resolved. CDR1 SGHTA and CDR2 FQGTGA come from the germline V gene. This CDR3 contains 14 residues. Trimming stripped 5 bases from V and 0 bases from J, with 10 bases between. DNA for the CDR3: TGTGCCAGCAGCGCCTCCGGGATGAACACTGAAGCTTTCTTT. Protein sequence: CASSASGMNTEAFF.